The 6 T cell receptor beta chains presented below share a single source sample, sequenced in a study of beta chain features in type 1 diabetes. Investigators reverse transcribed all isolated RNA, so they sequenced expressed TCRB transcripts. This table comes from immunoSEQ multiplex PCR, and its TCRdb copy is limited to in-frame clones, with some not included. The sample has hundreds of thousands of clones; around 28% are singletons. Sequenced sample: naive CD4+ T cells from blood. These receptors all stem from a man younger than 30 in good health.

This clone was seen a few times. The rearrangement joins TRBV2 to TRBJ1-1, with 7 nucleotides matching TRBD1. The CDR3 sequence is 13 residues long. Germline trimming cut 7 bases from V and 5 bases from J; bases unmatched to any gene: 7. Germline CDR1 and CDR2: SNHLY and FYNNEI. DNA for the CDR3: TGTGCCAGCAACGAGCTGACAGGGACTGAAGCTTTCTTT. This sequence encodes CASNELTGTEAFF.

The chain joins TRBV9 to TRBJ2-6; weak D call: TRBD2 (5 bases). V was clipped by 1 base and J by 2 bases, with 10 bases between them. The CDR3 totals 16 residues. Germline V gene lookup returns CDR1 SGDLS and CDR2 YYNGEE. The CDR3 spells CASSVQAATGANVLTF. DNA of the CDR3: TGTGCCAGCAGCGTACAAGCGGCTACTGGGGCCAACGTCCTGACTTTC.

CDR3 DNA: TGTGCCAGCGACAGGGGAAGCACAGATACGCAGTATTTT. Translating gives CASDRGSTDTQYF. The chain recombines TRBV28 with TRBJ2-3; TRBD1 agrees at 8 bases. The J segment lost 0 bases and the V segment lost 8 bases, leaving 1 base of the junction unmatched. The germline gives CDR1 MDHEN, CDR2 SYDVKM. The CDR3 sequence is 13 residues long.

The CDR3 DNA follows: TGTGCCAGCAGCCCCCGTACAGGGACAACAGCTGGCTACACCTTC. Translated, it gives CASSPRTGTTAGYTF. The gene calls are TRBV9 and TRBJ1-2, with D perhaps TRBD1 (6 bases). This CDR3 is built from 15 residues. Trimming took 4 bases from V and 7 from J, leaving 20 bases between them. Germline CDR1 is SGDLS and CDR2 is YYNGEE.

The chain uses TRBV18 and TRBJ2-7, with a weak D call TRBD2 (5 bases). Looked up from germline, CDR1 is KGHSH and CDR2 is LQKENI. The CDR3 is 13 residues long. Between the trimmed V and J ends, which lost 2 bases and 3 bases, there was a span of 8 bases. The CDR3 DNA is TGTGCCAGCTCACCAGAGGGTATCTACGAGCAGTACTTC. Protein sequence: CASSPEGIYEQYF. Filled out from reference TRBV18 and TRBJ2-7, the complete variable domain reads NAGVMQNPRHLVRRRGQEARLRCSPMKGHSHVYWYRQLPEEGLKFMVYLQKENIIDESGMPKERFSAEFPKEGPSILRIQQVVRGDSAAYFCASSPEGIYEQYFGPGTRLTVT.

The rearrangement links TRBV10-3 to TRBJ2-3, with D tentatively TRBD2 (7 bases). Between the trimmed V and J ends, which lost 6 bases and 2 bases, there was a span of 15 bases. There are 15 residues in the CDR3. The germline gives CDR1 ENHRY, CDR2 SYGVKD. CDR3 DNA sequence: TGTGCCATCAGATCGGGGGGCCTTGACACAGATACGCAGTATTTT. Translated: CAIRSGGLDTDTQYF.